This T cell receptor beta chain was recovered during a study of blood T cell repertoires in COVID-19. Study-level background: Spain, Italy and the United States supplied samples that represented acute and convalescent COVID-19. Nucleic acid was either cDNA or gDNA, and it came from T cells, B-cell-depleted T cells, or PBMCs.

Per the germline V gene, CDR1 is LNHNV and CDR2 is YYDKDF (reference sequence). Trimming took off 4 bases at V and 4 bases at J, with 19 bases between the two ends. The CDR3 sequence is 16 residues long. Authors' methods: The assay estimated nucleated cells by amplifying reference gene primers. Assay used: immunoSEQ multiplex PCR; TCRdb lists only in-frame clones, some missing. D and trimming were read from the DNA, whereas the V and J calls and clone size are those reported in that table. The sample records about 83,000 clones, 70% to 90% being singletons. Material for sequencing was peripheral blood. J is TRBJ1-1 and V is TRBV15, with D possibly being TRBD1 (5 bases). The receptor's source is a woman aged 80 or over with acute or convalescent COVID-19. CDR3 nucleotides: TGTGCCACCAGCACACCCGCCAGGGCTGGAAGCACTGAAGCTTTCTTT. It encodes CATSTPARAGSTEAFF.